This T cell receptor beta chain came from a study of T-cell reconstitution after alpha-beta-depleted transplantation in children. With 7 bases removed from V and 11 bases from J, the gap between germline ends came to 18 bases. The CDR3 runs to 12 residues. Germline CDR1 is SQVTM and CDR2 is ANQGSEA. For TCRbeta, the library was prepared with unique molecular identifiers. TCRdb used MiXCR to reprocess the PCR reads, holding one entry per CDR3 protein. The sample lists more than 450,000 distinct CDR3 sequences; approximately 20% were seen once. This TCR was sampled from a human donor who donated a stem cell graft to a child with acute lymphoblastic leukemia. The gene calls are TRBV29-1 and TRBJ1-5; D is undetermined. The sequencing here drew on PBMCs from the stem cell graft donor, taken from the stem cell graft. As DNA, the CDR3 is TGCAGCGCTGCGGACGCCGCTCGGTCCCAGCATTTT. The encoded protein is CSAADAARSQHF.